This is a list of T cell receptor beta chains from one sample in a study of blood T cell repertoires in COVID-19. Assay used: immunoSEQ multiplex PCR; TCRdb lists only in-frame clones, some missing. Of approximately 140,000 clones listed, 85% to 90% are singletons. Sequencing was done on a sample of peripheral blood. These receptors were obtained from a woman aged 55 to 70 with acute or convalescent COVID-19. Both conserved end residues are part of each CDR3. Fields, in order: D gene, J gene, V gene, clone size, CDR3 protein, CDR3 DNA. D genes are given only for firm matches. Clone size, where shown, is once, few, many, or a class for clones that have expanded.

>NA|TRBJ1-3|TRBV30|NA
CAWSVQGIDTIYF
TGTGCCTGGAGTGTTCAGGGAATTGACACCATATATTTT
>NA|TRBJ2-2|TRBV7-9|NA
CASSSGVVTGELFF
TGTGCCAGCAGTTCAGGGGTCGTCACCGGGGAGCTGTTTTTT
>NA|TRBJ1-5|TRBV7-9|NA
CASSEREDQPQHF
TGTGCCAGCAGCGAACGGGAGGATCAGCCCCAGCATTTT
>NA|TRBJ2-2|TRBV19|NA
CASIQRNTGELFF
TGTGCCAGTATACAAAGAAACACCGGGGAGCTGTTTTTT
>TRBD1|TRBJ1-2|TRBV29-1|NA
CSVEEGALGYTF
TGCAGCGTTGAGGAGGGGGCGCTTGGCTACACCTTC
>NA|TRBJ1-1|TRBV28|NA
CASRVAQTNTEAFF
TGTGCCAGCAGAGTTGCACAGACGAACACTGAAGCTTTCTTT
>NA|TRBJ1-2|TRBV6-5|NA
CASSYAGIDYGYTF
TGTGCCAGCAGTTACGCCGGGATAGACTATGGCTACACCTTC
>NA|TRBJ1-5|TRBV28|few
CASSYTRYRDSNQPQHF
TGTGCCAGCAGTTATACTCGATACAGGGACAGCAATCAGCCCCAGCATTTT
>NA|TRBJ2-1|TRBV7-3|few
CASSLNGGRGNEQFF
TGTGCCAGCAGCTTAAACGGGGGTAGGGGCAATGAGCAGTTCTTC
>NA|TRBJ1-2|TRBV6-5|NA
CASSPSGAPNYGYTF
TGTGCCAGCAGCCCATCAGGGGCTCCTAACTATGGCTACACCTTC
>NA|TRBJ1-1|TRBV6-5|NA
CASSYEGIEATEAFF
TGTGCCAGCAGTTACGAAGGAATTGAGGCCACTGAAGCTTTCTTT
>NA|TRBJ2-6|TRBV7-7|once
CASSLFGPGVSGANVLTF
TGTGCTAGCAGCTTATTCGGTCCAGGGGTATCTGGGGCCAACGTCCTGACTTTC
>NA|TRBJ1-1|TRBV5-5|NA
CASSYRGTEYYTEAFF
TGTGCCAGCAGCTACCGGGGGACTGAGTATTACACTGAAGCTTTCTTT
>TRBD1|TRBJ1-2|TRBV12-3/TRBV12-4|NA
CASSLEGADGYTF
TGTGCCAGCAGTTTAGAGGGGGCCGATGGCTACACCTTC
>NA|TRBJ1-4|TRBV5-4|NA
CASSSRQNEKLFF
TGTGCCAGCAGCTCAAGACAGAATGAAAAACTGTTTTTT
>TRBD2|TRBJ2-1|TRBV11-3|few
CASSPTSGAFNEQFF
TGTGCCAGCAGCCCGACTAGCGGGGCTTTCAATGAGCAGTTCTTC
>TRBD1|TRBJ1-5|TRBV7-2|NA
CASSLDPRDSLTNQPQHF
TGTGCCAGCAGCTTAGACCCGCGGGACAGCCTTACCAATCAGCCCCAGCATTTT
>TRBD1|TRBJ1-1|TRBV5-4|NA
CASSIQGLNTEAFF
TGTGCCAGCAGCATACAGGGGTTGAACACTGAAGCTTTCTTT
>NA|TRBJ2-7|TRBV2|NA
CASLGAAPYEQYF
TGTGCCAGCCTGGGAGCGGCCCCCTACGAGCAGTACTTC
>TRBD2|TRBJ2-1|TRBV3-1/TRBV3-2|NA
CASSQGERGGRSEQFF
TGTGCCAGCAGCCAAGGAGAGCGGGGGGGCCGAAGTGAGCAGTTCTTC
>TRBD1|TRBJ2-7|TRBV6-6|NA
CASSRDRGEQYF
TGTGCCAGCAGCCGCGACAGGGGCGAGCAGTACTTC
>TRBD1|TRBJ1-1|TRBV5-5|NA
CASSLRDRGLMNTEAFF
TGTGCCAGCAGCTTGAGAGACAGGGGGCTAATGAACACTGAAGCTTTCTTT
>NA|TRBJ1-4|TRBV18|once
CASSPPRSNNEKLFF
TGTGCCAGCTCACCACCCCGGAGTAATAATGAAAAACTGTTTTTT
>NA|TRBJ1-2|TRBV5-1|NA
CASSLEAGTQYGYTF
TGCGCCAGCAGCTTGGAAGCGGGGACCCAATATGGCTACACCTTC
>TRBD1|TRBJ2-1|TRBV7-9|once
CAIAVTGDYNEQFF
TGTGCCATCGCCGTGACAGGGGACTACAATGAGCAGTTCTTC
>NA|TRBJ1-4|TRBV7-2|once
CASSDGYEKLFF
TGTGCCAGCAGCGACGGGTACGAAAAACTGTTTTTT
>NA|TRBJ2-1|TRBV27|once
CASSSPIYEQFF
TGTGCCAGCAGTTCTCCTATTTATGAGCAGTTCTTC
>NA|TRBJ1-5|TRBV19|NA
CASSIAKGYNQPQHF
TGTGCCAGTAGTATAGCGAAGGGGTACAATCAGCCCCAGCATTTT
>TRBD1|TRBJ1-5|TRBV2|NA
CASSGIGGSNQPQHF
TGTGCCAGCAGTGGGATAGGGGGCAGCAATCAGCCCCAGCATTTT
>NA|TRBJ1-2|TRBV5-1|once
CASSLWGPGSNDYGYTF
TGCGCCAGCAGCTTGTGGGGGCCGGGAAGTAATGACTATGGCTACACCTTC
>NA|TRBJ1-5|TRBV12-3/TRBV12-4|few
CASSFSAGQPQHF
TGTGCCAGCAGTTTTTCTGCGGGTCAGCCCCAGCATTTT
>NA|TRBJ1-2|TRBV18|NA
CASSPPSVANYGYTF
TGTGCCAGCTCACCACCGTCGGTGGCTAACTATGGCTACACCTTC
>TRBD2|TRBJ2-2|TRBV11-3|NA
CASSLGLASAELFF
TGTGCCAGCAGCCTGGGACTAGCGTCAGCAGAGCTGTTTTTT
>NA|TRBJ1-1|TRBV7-9|once
CASSPQQGNTEAFF
TGTGCCAGCAGCCCCCAGCAGGGCAACACTGAAGCTTTCTTT
>NA|TRBJ1-2|TRBV6-5|NA
CASSYDNSPPRYGYTF
TGTGCCAGCAGTTACGACAACAGCCCCCCTCGATATGGCTACACCTTC
>TRBD1|TRBJ1-1|TRBV5-1|NA
CASSLNPNPGQMNTEAFF
TGCGCCAGCAGCCTAAACCCGAATCCGGGACAGATGAACACTGAAGCTTTCTTT
>NA|TRBJ1-2|TRBV15|NA
CATSRRVTNYGYTF
TGTGCCACCAGCAGACGAGTGACTAACTATGGCTACACCTTC
>NA|TRBJ2-4|TRBV5-1|NA
CASSFGLAKNIQYF
TGCGCCAGCAGCTTTGGACTAGCCAAAAACATTCAGTACTTC
>TRBD1|TRBJ1-1|TRBV6-5|NA
CASGATDRGRGEAFF
TGTGCCAGCGGGGCCACGGACAGGGGGCGCGGTGAAGCTTTCTTT
>NA|TRBJ2-7|TRBV7-2|few
CASSLGVSRVFGYEQYF
TGTGCCAGCAGCTTAGGAGTGAGCAGGGTTTTTGGCTACGAGCAGTACTTC
>NA|TRBJ1-2|TRBV1|NA
CTSSYDGIPGNYGYTF
TGCACCAGCAGCTACGACGGAATCCCAGGGAACTATGGCTACACCTTC
>NA|TRBJ1-2|TRBV4-3|NA
CASSQDLGARNYGYTF
TGCGCCAGCAGCCAAGATTTAGGGGCGCGAAACTATGGCTACACCTTC
>TRBD2|TRBJ2-5|TRBV3-1/TRBV3-2|NA
CASSQGIPSGGTGTQYF
TGTGCCAGCAGCCAAGGAATACCTAGCGGGGGGACGGGGACCCAGTACTTC
>NA|TRBJ1-2|TRBV5-1|NA
CASSLDGTLYGYTF
TGCGCCAGCAGCTTGGATGGGACACTGTATGGCTACACCTTC
>TRBD1|TRBJ1-2|TRBV23-1|NA
CASSHFRGTDGYTF
TGCGCCAGCAGTCACTTCCGAGGGACAGATGGCTACACCTTC
>NA|TRBJ1-1|TRBV14|NA
CASRRQKNTEAFF
TGTGCCAGCAGGAGACAGAAGAACACTGAAGCTTTCTTT
>TRBD1|TRBJ2-7|TRBV19|NA
CASSILAGAGGSYEQYF
TGTGCCAGTAGTATCCTCGCCGGGGCAGGGGGCTCCTACGAGCAGTACTTC
>TRBD1|TRBJ1-2|TRBV6-2/TRBV6-3|NA
CASSYPQGASYGYTF
TGTGCCAGCAGTTACCCTCAGGGGGCGAGCTATGGCTACACCTTC
>TRBD1|TRBJ1-2|TRBV18|NA
CASSGSGTGHANYGYTF
TGTGCCAGCTCAGGATCCGGGACAGGACATGCAAACTATGGCTACACCTTC
>NA|TRBJ1-5|TRBV6-5|NA
CASSSGNQPQHF
TGTGCCAGCAGTTCGGGGAATCAGCCCCAGCATTTT
>TRBD2|TRBJ2-7|TRBV18|NA
CASSRAGTDAYEQYF
TGTGCCAGCTCACGAGCGGGGACCGACGCCTACGAGCAGTACTTC
>NA|TRBJ1-6|TRBV5-4|once
CASSFRPPNSPLHF
TGTGCCAGCAGCTTTCGTCCCCCTAATTCACCCCTCCACTTT
>NA|TRBJ2-5|TRBV6-4|NA
CASSDGRQGKRTQYF
TGTGCCAGCAGTGACGGGCGGCAGGGGAAGAGAACCCAGTACTTC
>NA|TRBJ1-2|TRBV28|NA
CASSYVRSYGYTF
TGTGCCAGCAGTTATGTCAGAAGCTATGGCTACACCTTC
>NA|TRBJ1-1|TRBV9|once
CASSVAMGGTEAFF
TGTGCCAGCAGCGTAGCTATGGGGGGCACTGAAGCTTTCTTT
>TRBD1|TRBJ1-6|TRBV4-3|NA
CASSQARDRGNSPLHF
TGCGCCAGCAGCCAAGCTCGGGACAGGGGAAATTCACCCCTCCACTTT
>TRBD2|TRBJ2-5|TRBV24-1|NA
CATSIGGGDQETQYF
TGTGCCACCAGTATTGGCGGGGGGGACCAAGAGACCCAGTACTTC